A single sample gave rise to the 20 T cell receptor beta chains below, sequenced in a study of regulatory T cells in long-lasting Graves disease. Time point meaning: newly diagnosed GD, antithyroid drugs for less than 3 months. RNA extracted from PBMCs served as the sequencing template. Researchers made TCR beta libraries by using iRepertoire HTBI primers and running Arm-PCR on CDR3 regions. MiXCR, run by TCRdb on the multiplex PCR reads, gives a single entry per CDR3 protein. Counted here are a few hundred thousand distinct CDR3 sequences, approximately 12% occurring once; the ten biggest clones make up about 20%. These data are also associated with another study on T cells in Graves' hyperthyroidism and ophthalmopathy.

Sequencing was performed on peripheral blood mononuclear cells (PBMCs), taken at new diagnosis, from a patient treated with antithyroid drugs. Receptors were obtained from a woman younger than 30 with Graves disease.

In its sample, this clonotype was seen a few times. V and J are TRBV5-1 and TRBJ2-3; 9 bases are a match to TRBD2. Unmatched junction bases numbered 11, after V lost 5 bases and J lost 1 base. The CDR3 extends over 17 amino acids. Germline V gene data show CDR1 as SGHRS and CDR2 as YFSETQ. CDR3 protein: CASSQAAGGLGTDTQYF. CDR3 DNA: TGCGCCAGCAGTCAGGCAGCGGGGGGACTAGGCACAGATACGCAGTATTTT.

The V gene is TRBV13, the J gene TRBJ2-5, with no clear D. The CDR3 runs 16 residues. Trimming pared 0 bases from V and 1 base from J, leaving 12 bases between. The germline gives CDR1 PRHDT, CDR2 FYEKMQ (reference sequence). The CDR3 sequence is CASSLGVRLGQETQYF. In DNA form, the CDR3 reads TGTGCCAGCAGCTTAGGCGTTAGACTCGGCCAAGAGACCCAGTACTTC.

This clonotype appeared many times. The CDR3 DNA reads TGTGCCAGCAGCTCCCCCATGGGACTCACCGGGGAGCTGTTTTTT. Amino acid sequence: CASSSPMGLTGELFF. The genes are TRBV7-9 and TRBJ2-2, with D maybe TRBD2 (6 bases). Trimming took 4 bases from V and 4 from J, leaving 13 bases between them. Germline V lookup: CDR1 SEHNR, CDR2 FQNEAQ (reference sequence). The CDR3 is 15 residues long.

The chain carries TRBV14 and TRBJ1-2; no definite D call. The CDR3 runs 18 residues. V lost 4 bases and J lost 5, with 26 bases in between. Germline CDR1 SGHDN, CDR2 FVKESK. CDR3: CASSPLNAGAIAAYGYTF. The CDR3 DNA is TGTGCCAGCAGCCCCCTCAACGCAGGAGCAATAGCGGCGTATGGCTACACCTTC.

There are a few counts of this clonotype. CDR3 in amino acids: CASSSRDRGWNEQFF. The CDR3 DNA reads TGTGCCAGCAGCTCCCGGGACAGGGGTTGGAATGAGCAGTTCTTC. The chain is built from TRBV2 and TRBJ2-1; TRBD1 matches at 10 bases. The germline CDR1 and CDR2 sequences are SNHLY and FYNNEI. CDR3 length equals 15 residues. V was pared by 6 bases and J by 7 bases, with 9 bases of the junction left unmatched. The full variable domain, its missing parts supplied by reference TRBV2 and TRBJ2-1, is EPEVTQTPSHQVTQMGQEVILRCVPISNHLYFYWYRQILGQKVEFLVSFYNNEISEKSEIFDDQFSVERPDGSNFTLKIRSTKLEDSAMYFCASSSRDRGWNEQFFGPGTRLTVL.

This clonotype was found many times. V is TRBV15 and J is TRBJ1-1; 7 bases line up with TRBD1. Looked up from germline, CDR1 is LNHNV and CDR2 is YYDKDF (reference sequence). The trim removed 0 bases at V and 10 bases at J, leaving 8 bases unmatched. This CDR3 has 14 amino acids. The CDR3 region has the DNA TGTGCCACCAGCAGAGATAAGGGACAGAAGTTAGCTTTCTTT. It is translated as CATSRDKGQKLAFF.

Ten or more counts support this clonotype. This chain links TRBV9 with TRBJ1-1; no clear D. Germline CDR1 is SGDLS and CDR2 is YYNGEE. Trimming pared 4 bases from V and 0 bases from J, leaving 13 bases between. This CDR3 has 15 residues. The CDR3 spells CASSPEFALNTEAFF. DNA for the CDR3: TGTGCCAGCAGCCCTGAGTTTGCATTGAACACTGAAGCTTTCTTT. The full variable domain, rest sourced from reference TRBV9 and TRBJ1-1, is DSGVTQTPKHLITATGQRVTLRCSPRSGDLSVYWYQQSLDQGLQFLIQYYNGEERAKGNILERFSAQQFPDLHSELNLSSLELGDSALYFCASSPEFALNTEAFFGQGTRLTVV.

This clonotype was detected once. The chain couples TRBV29-1 to TRBJ1-2; D possibly corresponds to TRBD1 (6 bases). The V gene's germline CDR1 is SQVTM and CDR2 ANQGSEA. The CDR3 covers 15 residues. The V gene lost 0 bases and the J gene lost 8 bases, with 19 bases spanning the gap. This CDR3 reads CSVEDPDYREGGYTF. The CDR3 bases are TGCAGCGTTGAAGACCCGGATTACAGGGAAGGGGGCTACACCTTC.

Ten or more counts support this clonotype. The chain employs TRBV28 and TRBJ2-1, with D unclear. The CDR3 spans 11 residues. CDR1 is MDHEN and CDR2 is SYDVKM in the germline V gene. Between the trimmed V and J ends, which lost 6 bases and 6 bases, there was a span of 6 bases. The CDR3 region is CASRSVNEQFF. The CDR3 nucleotides read TGTGCCAGCAGGAGCGTCAATGAGCAGTTCTTC. The variable domain in full, completed from reference TRBV28 and TRBJ2-1, reads DVKVTQSSRYLVKRTGEKVFLECVQDMDHENMFWYRQDPGLGLRLIYFSYDVKMKEKGDIPEGYSVSREKKERFSLILESASTNQTSMYLCASRSVNEQFFGPGTRLTVL.

Remarks on this clonotype: A much larger clone sits a single nucleotide away, making a read error possible. J is TRBJ2-1 and V is TRBV10-2; D is uncertain. The ends were cut back, 3 bases at V and 5 bases at J, with 2 bases in the middle. The CDR3 covers 11 residues. In germline, CDR1 is WSHSY, CDR2 SAAADI. For the CDR3, the DNA is TGCGCCAGCAGTGATAACAATGAGCAGTTCTTC. Translating gives CASSDNNEQFF.

Ten or more counts support this clonotype. The CDR3 region has the DNA TGCGCCAGCAGCTTGGCTCAGGGGAGGGGTGAAGCTTTCTTT. It codes for CASSLAQGRGEAFF. The rearrangement joins TRBV5-1 to TRBJ1-1, with a weak D call TRBD1 (6 bases). The germline CDR1 and CDR2 sequences are SGHRS and YFSETQ. Trimming left V 0 bases short and J 7 bases short, with 13 bases between. The CDR3 is 14 residues long.

Many counts were recorded for this clonotype. V and J are TRBV6-2 or TRBV6-3 and TRBJ2-3, with D possibly TRBD2 on 5 matching bases. V gave up 7 bases and J gave up 4 bases, with 18 bases separating them. Germline V lookup: CDR1 MNHEY, CDR2 SVGEGT. This CDR3 comprises 15 residues. The CDR3 loop reads CASTNPGLGADTQYF. CDR3 DNA sequence: TGTGCCAGCACTAATCCGGGCCTGGGAGCAGATACGCAGTATTTT.

For this clonotype: A much bigger clone sits one base away, suggesting this may be a read error. V gene TRBV7-2 combines with J gene TRBJ1-5; D is perhaps TRBD1 (6 bases). Germline lookup yields CDR1 SGHTA and CDR2 FQGNSA. The CDR3 is 13 amino acids. CDR3 sequence (DNA): TGTGCCAGCGGCTTAGGGGGTCGGCAGCCCCAGCATTTT. It yields the protein CASGLGGRQPQHF.

This clonotype occurred many times. The chain carries TRBV11-2 and TRBJ2-2; 7 bases align to TRBD1. Germline CDR1 reads SGHAT; CDR2 reads FQNNGV. The CDR3 length is 16 residues. V shed 2 bases and J 5 bases; nucleotides not matched to a gene: 8. In DNA, the CDR3 is TGTGCCAGCAGCTTACGATGGGACAGCGTAACCGGGGAGCTGTTTTTT. Translated: CASSLRWDSVTGELFF.

The rearrangement joins TRBV6-1 to TRBJ1-2; 9 bases are a match to TRBD1. The CDR3 loop spans 12 amino acids. Trimming at V came to 7 bases and at J to 7 bases, leaving 4 bases not matched to a gene. Germline V gene lookup returns CDR1 MNHNS and CDR2 SASEGT. The CDR3 here is CASTRTGAGYTF. The CDR3, as DNA: TGTGCCAGCACCCGGACAGGGGCTGGCTACACCTTC.

At least ten counts were recorded for this clonotype. The chain joins TRBV3-1 to TRBJ1-1; no definite D call. The CDR3 has 13 amino acids. From germline, CDR1 is LGHDT and CDR2 YNNKEL (reference sequence). Between the trimmed V and J ends, which lost 2 bases and 2 bases, there was a span of 6 bases. The DNA of the CDR3 is TGTGCCAGCAGCCAACGGCCTAACACTGAAGCTTTCTTT. Its translation is CASSQRPNTEAFF.

This clonotype was observed a handful of times. This chain links TRBV30 with TRBJ2-7; 11 bases fit TRBD2. The CDR3 length is 14 residues. Germline V gives CDR1 GTSNPN, CDR2 SVGIG (reference sequence). The V segment lost 4 bases and the J segment 2 bases; nucleotides outside the gene matches: 4. The CDR3 DNA follows: TGTGCCTGGACTAGCGGGGGGTTGACCTACGAGCAGTACTTC. Amino acid sequence: CAWTSGGLTYEQYF.

The chain employs TRBV29-1 and TRBJ2-6; a possible D gene is TRBD1 (5 bases). CDR1 and CDR2 (germline): SQVTM, ANQGSEA. The germline V and J ends were trimmed by 5 bases and 1 base, with 6 bases remaining between them. The CDR3 covers 13 residues. The CDR3 DNA reads as TGCAGCGTTAGGGGTTCTGGGGCCAACGTCCTGACTTTC. It yields the protein CSVRGSGANVLTF.

This clonotype was seen ten or more times. The J gene is TRBJ2-5, the V gene TRBV2; D might be TRBD1 or TRBD2, each matching 5 bases. The CDR3 spans 13 residues. Trimming left V 4 bases short and J 2 bases short, with 8 bases between. Germline CDR1 SNHLY, CDR2 FYNNEI. The CDR3 region is CASSGDQQETQYF. CDR3 nucleotide sequence: TGTGCCAGCAGTGGGGACCAACAAGAGACCCAGTACTTC.

With regard to this clonotype: This may be a read error, as it is one base from a much larger clone. The rearrangement joins TRBV7-2 to TRBJ2-2, with D perhaps matching TRBD1 (6 bases). This CDR3 region has 15 residues. Germline CDR1 reads SGHTA; CDR2 reads FQGNSA. CDR3 in amino acids: CVSSFGGRNTGELFF. Written as DNA, the CDR3 is TGTGTCAGCAGCTTTGGGGGCCGGAACACCGGGGAGCTGTTTTTT.